Presented here are 11 T cell receptor beta chains from one specimen sequenced in a study of blood T cell repertoires in COVID-19. Produced via immunoSEQ multiplex PCR; TCRdb's table is partial and in-frame only. The sample shows some 120,000 clones, 75% to 85% of them seen only once. Sequenced material: peripheral blood. The receptors here all came from a woman in her fifties or sixties with acute or convalescent COVID-19.

The rearrangement uses TRBV25-1 and TRBJ2-7; perhaps TRBD2 as D (6 bases). There are 13 residues in the CDR3. The germline V and J ends were trimmed by 0 bases and 6 bases, with 9 bases remaining between them. From germline, CDR1 is MGHDK and CDR2 SYGVNS. The CDR3 loop reads CASSEYAGREQYF. As DNA, the CDR3 is TGTGCCAGCAGTGAATATGCGGGACGCGAGCAGTACTTC.

The chain employs TRBV6-5 and TRBJ2-7, with TRBD2 as a possible D gene (5 bases). This CDR3 has 13 amino acids. Trimming cost V 7 bases and J 0 bases, with 10 bases left between them. Looked up from germline, CDR1 is MNHEY and CDR2 is SVGAGI. CDR3 bases: TGTGCCAGCAAAGCTGGACTCTCCTACGAGCAGTACTTC. Protein: CASKAGLSYEQYF.

The CDR3 protein is CASSALTGGGNEQFF. The CDR3 bases are TGTGCCAGCAGCGCACTGACAGGGGGGGGCAATGAGCAGTTCTTC. The rearrangement joins TRBV9 to TRBJ2-1; 9 nucleotides agree with TRBD1. Trimming at V came to 3 bases and at J to 6 bases, leaving 7 bases not matched to a gene. Germline CDR1 is SGDLS and CDR2 is YYNGEE. The CDR3 covers 15 residues.

Only a few counts were recorded for this clone. The chain recombines TRBV10-3 with TRBJ2-1, with TRBD2 as a possible D gene (6 bases). The CDR3 spans 15 residues. Germline CDR1 reads ENHRY; CDR2 reads SYGVKD. Trimming left V 3 bases short and J 4 bases short, with 13 bases between. CDR3 sequence: CAISDQLAAYNEQFF. CDR3 nucleotide sequence: TGTGCCATCAGTGACCAACTAGCCGCGTACAATGAGCAGTTCTTC.

On this clone: This sample also contains other DNA sequences that code for the same CDR3. V gene TRBV19 combines with J gene TRBJ2-7, with unresolved D. The length of the CDR3 is 14 residues. Germline CDR1 LNHDA, CDR2 SQIVND (reference sequence). V was pared by 5 bases and J by 0 bases, with 11 bases between. CDR3 amino acids: CASSPRVLSYEQYF. The CDR3 nucleotides read TGTGCCAGTAGTCCCCGGGTCCTCTCCTACGAGCAGTACTTC.

The chain couples TRBV4-1 to TRBJ2-1; possible D gene TRBD2, 5 bases. The V end lost 0 bases, the J end lost 1 base, and 13 bases lay between the germline ends. This CDR3 comprises 17 residues. Germline loops: CDR1 MGHRA, CDR2 YSYEKL. CDR3 bases: TGCGCCAGCAGCCAAGATAACGGGAAAAAGTCCTACAATGAGCAGTTCTTC. Residues: CASSQDNGKKSYNEQFF.

The V call is TRBV28, the J call TRBJ1-3; D is unresolved. The CDR3 runs to 15 residues. Between the trimmed V and J ends, which lost 3 bases and 0 bases, there was a span of 9 bases. Germline assignment: CDR1 MDHEN and CDR2 SYDVKM. CDR3 region: CASSLPAGSGNTIYF. DNA for the CDR3: TGTGCCAGCAGTTTGCCGGCAGGCTCTGGAAACACCATATATTTT. Full variable domain (remainder filled in from reference TRBV28 and TRBJ1-3): DVKVTQSSRYLVKRTGEKVFLECVQDMDHENMFWYRQDPGLGLRLIYFSYDVKMKEKGDIPEGYSVSREKKERFSLILESASTNQTSMYLCASSLPAGSGNTIYFGEGSWLTVV.

The chain joins TRBV19 to TRBJ2-1; perhaps TRBD1 as D (5 bases). The CDR3 runs to 12 residues. Germline V CDR1 and CDR2: LNHDA, SQIVND (reference sequence). V shed 3 bases and J shed 9 bases, with 9 bases lying between them. CDR3 loop: CASSISGIEQFF. CDR3 DNA: TGTGCCAGTAGTATTTCAGGGATTGAGCAGTTCTTC.

This clone has more than one count but fewer than ten. The chain has TRBV2 and TRBJ2-3; D gene unclear. Germline V gene data show CDR1 as SNHLY and CDR2 as FYNNEI. V shed 8 bases and J shed 1 base, with 7 bases lying between them. There are 12 residues in the CDR3. The CDR3 loop is CASQLGTDTQYF. The CDR3, as DNA: TGTGCCAGCCAACTGGGCACAGATACGCAGTATTTT.

The chain is built from TRBV5-1 and TRBJ2-1; D unclear. Germline V gene sequence: CDR1 SGHRS, CDR2 YFSETQ. The V end was cut by 7 bases, the J end by 0 bases, with 8 bases between. The length of the CDR3 is 13 residues. In nucleotides, the CDR3 is TGCGCCAGCGGGCAGTTCTCCTACAATGAGCAGTTCTTC. Translating gives CASGQFSYNEQFF.

This chain links TRBV19 with TRBJ2-7, with D maybe TRBD1 (7 bases). The CDR3 sequence is 14 residues long. Germline CDR1 LNHDA, CDR2 SQIVND (reference sequence). The V end lost 3 bases, the J end lost 3 bases, and 12 bases lay between the germline ends. The CDR3, as DNA: TGTGCCAGTAGTATGGCAGGGGGGAACTACGAGCAGTACTTC. The encoded protein is CASSMAGGNYEQYF. Full variable domain (remainder filled in from reference TRBV19 and TRBJ2-7): DGGITQSPKYLFRKEGQNVTLSCEQNLNHDAMYWYRQDPGQGLRLIYYSQIVNDFQKGDIAEGYSVSREKKESFPLTVTSAQKNPTAFYLCASSMAGGNYEQYFGPGTRLTVT.